A selection of T cell receptor beta chains follows, all from one sample in a study of regulatory T cells in long-lasting Graves disease. TCRdb reanalysed the multiplex PCR reads using MiXCR and keeps one entry per CDR3 protein. This table holds 350,000 to 400,000 distinct CDR3 sequences, 15% to 17% found once. The input for sequencing was peripheral blood mononuclear cells (PBMCs), taken at new diagnosis, from a patient treated with antithyroid drugs. All receptors derive from a female donor with Graves disease. The CDR3 runs from the conserved cysteine through the conserved F or W. The D gene is left open where the match is weak. Clone sizes are given selectively: once, few, many, or a class where the clone is expanded.

>TRBD1|many|TRBJ1-1|TRBV6-5
TGTGCCAGCAGTTACGCCGGGACAGGGTTTATCACTGAAGCTTTCTTT
CASSYAGTGFITEAFF
>NA|many|TRBJ1-1|TRBV7-8
TGTGCCAGCAGCTTAGCAGCAGTAATAAGTTTGAACACTGAAGCTTTCTTT
CASSLAAVISLNTEAFF
>NA|many|TRBJ1-2|TRBV18
TGTGCCAGCTCACCACAGGGGTCAGATGGCTACACCTTC
CASSPQGSDGYTF
>NA|NA|TRBJ1-4|TRBV5-1
TGCGCCAGCAGCTGGGGGACTCGGGGCCGGGGCGAAAAACTGTTTTTT
CASSWGTRGRGEKLFF
>NA|NA|TRBJ1-5|TRBV4-1
TGCGCCAGCAGCCAAGTTACCGGGGAGGGAAGACAGCCCCAGCATTTT
CASSQVTGEGRQPQHF
>NA|many|TRBJ2-5|TRBV7-2
TGTGCCAGCAGCACCCGGGCCCTGCGAGAGACCCAGTACTTC
CASSTRALRETQYF
>NA|NA|TRBJ2-1|TRBV28
TGTGCCAGCAGTCTCCTCCGAAGGGCCACATACAATGAGCAGTTCTTC
CASSLLRRATYNEQFF
>NA|many|TRBJ1-4|TRBV7-9
TGTGCCAGCAGCGTAGTCATCGGGGCCGGTAGTGAAAAACTGTTTTTT
CASSVVIGAGSEKLFF
>NA|many|TRBJ2-3|TRBV7-9
TGTGCCAGCAGCTTAAACACCTTTAGCGGTAGCACAGATACGCAGTATTTT
CASSLNTFSGSTDTQYF
>NA|many|TRBJ2-1|TRBV27
TGTGCCAGCAGTTCTCTTCCCTCGGGGTCGTCCTACAATGAGCAGTTCTTC
CASSSLPSGSSYNEQFF
>NA|many|TRBJ1-5|TRBV30
TGTGCCTGGAGTGATACTAGCAATCAGCCCCAGCATTTT
CAWSDTSNQPQHF
>TRBD1|many|TRBJ1-1|TRBV9
TGTGCCAGCAGCATCGGGACAGGTGAAGCTTTCTTT
CASSIGTGEAFF
>NA|NA|TRBJ2-3|TRBV9
TGTGCCAGCAGCGCCTCAGATACGCAGTATTTT
CASSASDTQYF
>NA|many|TRBJ2-3|TRBV20-1
TGCAGTGCTAGAGATCTAAACAGTGGCACAGATACGCAGTATTTT
CSARDLNSGTDTQYF
>TRBD2|many|TRBJ2-3|TRBV9
TGTGCCAGCAGCGTCTGGGGGGGGGACACAGATACGCAGTATTTT
CASSVWGGDTDTQYF
>NA|many|TRBJ2-3|TRBV6-2/TRBV6-3
TGTGCCAGCAGTGATGGGGCAGAAGCTAGCACAGATACGCAGTATTTT
CASSDGAEASTDTQYF
>NA|many|TRBJ2-7|TRBV3-1
TGTGCCAGCAGCCAAGTTCCGTTCTCGAGCGGCGAGCAGTACTTC
CASSQVPFSSGEQYF
>NA|few|TRBJ1-1|TRBV25-1
TGTGCCAGCAGTGAATTAACGGGTGAAGCTTTCTTT
CASSELTGEAFF
>NA|many|TRBJ2-1|TRBV2
TGTGCCAGCAGATTACAGGGTTTCAATGAGCAGTTCTTC
CASRLQGFNEQFF
>NA|NA|TRBJ1-6|TRBV15
TGTGCCACCAGCAGAGTGGCGTCAAATTGGCCCCTCCACTTT
CATSRVASNWPLHF